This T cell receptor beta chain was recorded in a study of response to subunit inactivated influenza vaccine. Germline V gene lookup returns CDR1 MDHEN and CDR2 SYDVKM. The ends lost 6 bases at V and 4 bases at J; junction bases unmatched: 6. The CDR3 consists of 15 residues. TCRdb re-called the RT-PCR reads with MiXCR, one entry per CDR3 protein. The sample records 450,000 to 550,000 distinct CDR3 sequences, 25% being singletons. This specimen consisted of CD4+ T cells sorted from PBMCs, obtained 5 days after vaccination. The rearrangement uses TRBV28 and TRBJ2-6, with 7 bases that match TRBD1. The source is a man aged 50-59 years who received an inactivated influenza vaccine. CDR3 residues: CASSYRGAGANVLTF. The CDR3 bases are TGTGCCAGCAGCTACAGGGGAGCAGGGGCCAACGTCCTGACTTTC.